This T cell receptor (beta chain) derives from a study of shared clonotypes between healthy human individuals. The repertoire was sequenced with immunoSEQ multiplex PCR; TCRdb's copy has only in-frame clones and lacks some. The repertoire consists of 450,000 to 600,000 clones, with approximately 79% occurring once and the leading ten covering 10% to 15%. J gave up 3 bases and V 1 base, and 9 bases lay outside the gene matches. Germline-derived CDR1 and CDR2 are LNHDA and SQIVND (reference sequence). This CDR3 contains 17 residues. This sequence joins TRBV19 and TRBJ2-3, with 8 nucleotides matching TRBD2. The specimen was PBMCs. This TCR derives from a woman between 35 and 50 years old in good health. Some clones in this sample may be carry-over from other donors' samples. CDR3 sequence reads: CASSIGLAPERTDTQYF. DNA for the CDR3: TGTGCCAGTAGTATAGGACTAGCGCCCGAGCGAACAGATACGCAGTATTTT.